These 21 T cell receptor beta chains originate from one sample sequenced in a study of cytomegalovirus exposure and HLA in healthy donors. PCR used 60 Vbeta primers and 13 Jbeta primers. The assay was immunoSEQ multiplex PCR, and TCRdb's table has in-frame clones only and misses some. The sample contains approximately 160,000 clones, over 70% of which appear only once. Sequenced: PBMCs. These receptors were collected from a male donor in good health and CMV-seropositive.

This clone occurred once. J is TRBJ2-3 and V is TRBV6-1, with D unclear. The CDR3 has 13 amino acids. Trimming removed 3 bases at V and 5 bases at J, with 9 bases between. Germline V gene sequence: CDR1 MNHNS, CDR2 SASEGT. The CDR3 sequence is CASSDRSRDTQYF. Written as DNA, the CDR3 is TGTGCCAGCAGTGATAGGAGCCGAGATACGCAGTATTTT.

The chain couples TRBV19 to TRBJ1-2; possible D gene TRBD1, 6 bases. Germline loops: CDR1 LNHDA, CDR2 SQIVND (reference sequence). The ends were cut back, 3 bases at V and 8 bases at J, with 16 bases in the middle. The CDR3 runs 14 residues. The CDR3 loop is CASSIRGWGEGYTF. CDR3 nucleotide sequence: TGTGCCAGTAGTATCAGGGGTTGGGGTGAAGGCTACACCTTC.

The rearrangement uses TRBV4-1 and TRBJ1-1; tentative D call: TRBD1 (6 bases). This CDR3 comprises 15 residues. CDR1 MGHRA and CDR2 YSYEKL come from the germline V gene. The V gene lost 5 bases and the J gene lost 2 bases, with 15 bases spanning the gap. The CDR3 bases are TGCGCCAGCAGCTACAGGACAGAGAGTAACACTGAAGCTTTCTTT. It is translated as CASSYRTESNTEAFF.

This sequence joins TRBV11-2 and TRBJ1-1; 8 nucleotides line up with TRBD1. CDR3 length: 14 amino acids. Per the germline V gene, CDR1 is SGHAT and CDR2 is FQNNGV. The V gene end was trimmed by 5 bases and the J gene end by 4 bases; junction bases not matched to a gene: 6. This CDR3 reads CASSQFTGGTEAFF. The CDR3 DNA reads TGTGCCAGCAGCCAATTTACAGGGGGCACTGAAGCTTTCTTT.

The CDR3, as DNA: TGTGCCAGCAGCTTTTTATTCACCGGGGAGCTGTTTTTT. Translated: CASSFLFTGELFF. The rearrangement joins TRBV7-8 to TRBJ2-2; D uncertain. This CDR3 has 13 amino acids. Trimming pared 3 bases from V and 4 bases from J, leaving 6 bases between. Germline-derived CDR1 and CDR2 are SGHVS and FQNEAQ.

The chain couples TRBV1 to TRBJ2-3; the table's D call, TRBD1, has no DNA check behind it. TRBV1 is a known pseudogene. This CDR3 has 17 residues. Here the CDR3 DNA reads TGCACCAGCAGCCAGGCCTCCAGGGGTCGAGGGGCAGATACGCAGTATTTT. Amino acids: CTSSQASRGRGADTQYF.

The chain carries TRBV4-3 and TRBJ1-1, with TRBD1 as a possible D gene (6 bases). The CDR3 is 13 residues long. Germline assignment: CDR1 LGHNA and CDR2 YSLEER. Trimming removed 5 bases from V and 2 bases from J, with 9 bases in between. CDR3 coding DNA: TGCGCCAGCAGCTTACAGGGTAACACTGAAGCTTTCTTT. Its protein is CASSLQGNTEAFF.

This chain joins TRBV18 and TRBJ2-3; tentatively, D is TRBD2 (6 bases). CDR1 and CDR2 (germline): KGHSH, LQKENI. V was trimmed by 2 bases and J by 1 base, leaving 10 bases between them. The length of the CDR3 is 15 residues. CDR3 DNA sequence: TGTGCCAGCTCACCAGGACTACCGGGCACAGATACGCAGTATTTT. Translation gives CASSPGLPGTDTQYF.

The rearrangement links TRBV7-2 to TRBJ2-7; 13 nucleotides line up with TRBD2. The CDR3 has 19 amino acids. CDR1 SGHTA and CDR2 FQGNSA come from the germline V gene. Germline trimming cut 4 bases from V and 0 bases from J; bases unmatched to any gene: 12. CDR3: CASSWTGTSGAFSSYEQYF. The DNA of the CDR3 is TGTGCCAGCAGCTGGACCGGGACTAGCGGGGCTTTTAGCTCCTACGAGCAGTACTTC. Full variable domain (rest looked up from reference TRBV7-2 and TRBJ2-7): GAGVSQSPSNKVTEKGKDVELRCDPISGHTALYWYRQSLGQGLEFLIYFQGNSAPDKSGLPSDRFSAERTGGSVSTLTIQRTQQEDSAVYLCASSWTGTSGAFSSYEQYFGPGTRLTVT.

The V gene is TRBV6-1, the J gene TRBJ2-3; 7 bases align to TRBD2. The V gene end was trimmed by 3 bases and the J gene end by 3 bases; junction bases not matched to a gene: 0. The CDR3 extends over 13 amino acids. Germline-derived CDR1 and CDR2 are MNHNS and SASEGT. This CDR3 reads CASSEGGTDTQYF. The CDR3 region has the DNA TGTGCCAGCAGTGAGGGGGGGACAGATACGCAGTATTTT.

In its sample, this clone was seen a few times. The chain employs TRBV7-8 and TRBJ2-7, with TRBD1 as a possible D gene (5 bases). The CDR3 spans 14 residues. From germline, CDR1 is SGHVS and CDR2 FQNEAQ. The V and J ends lost 1 base and 3 bases respectively, with 10 bases between them. CDR3: CASSLGPQGYEQYF. In nucleotides, the CDR3 is TGTGCCAGCAGCTTAGGGCCCCAGGGCTACGAGCAGTACTTC.

The J gene is TRBJ1-4, the V gene TRBV2, with 9 bases identical to TRBD1. In germline, CDR1 is SNHLY, CDR2 FYNNEI. The CDR3 length is 15 residues. The V and J ends lost 5 bases and 8 bases, in that order; junction bases with no gene match: 9. The CDR3 region has the DNA TGTGCCAGCAGTTTCCCCGGGACAGGGACCGAAAAACTGTTTTTT. Translation gives CASSFPGTGTEKLFF.

V usage is TRBV6-1 and J usage is TRBJ2-3; possibly TRBD2 for D (6 bases). The V and J ends lost 8 bases and 2 bases respectively, with 11 bases between them. The CDR3 consists of 13 residues. Germline CDR1 is MNHNS and CDR2 is SASEGT. The CDR3 nucleotides read TGTGCCAGCCCCCGGACTAACACAGATACGCAGTATTTT. Translated, it gives CASPRTNTDTQYF.

J is TRBJ2-2 and V is TRBV30; weak D call: TRBD2 (6 bases). Between the trimmed V and J ends, which lost 3 bases and 4 bases, there was a span of 12 bases. Germline assignment: CDR1 GTSNPN and CDR2 SVGIG (reference sequence). The CDR3 runs to 14 residues. The CDR3 loop is CAWSVGGVTGELFF. The CDR3 nucleotides read TGTGCCTGGAGCGTCGGCGGGGTCACCGGGGAGCTGTTTTTT.

This clone was observed a few times. The gene calls are TRBV5-6 and TRBJ1-4; D is ambiguous. Germline V gene sequence: CDR1 SGHDT, CDR2 YYEEEE. The CDR3 is 11 residues long. Trimming took 8 bases from V and 11 from J, leaving 13 bases between them. The CDR3 DNA sequence: TGTGCCAGAGATAGATTCCTGAAACTGTTTTTT. Its protein product is CARDRFLKLFF.

The rearrangement links TRBV7-3 to TRBJ2-5; TRBD2 matches 7 bases. This CDR3 contains 14 residues. Germline V CDR1 and CDR2: SGHTA, FQGTGA. The V and J ends lost 5 bases and 2 bases, in that order; junction bases with no gene match: 5. The CDR3 loop is CASSPSGLQETQYF. CDR3 sequence (DNA): TGTGCCAGCAGCCCGTCGGGACTACAAGAGACCCAGTACTTC.

The J gene is TRBJ2-7, the V gene TRBV7-2; TRBD2 agrees at 13 bases. The CDR3 totals 15 residues. CDR1 is SGHTA and CDR2 is FQGNSA in the germline V gene. The J segment lost 6 bases and the V segment lost 5 bases, leaving 7 bases of the junction unmatched. As DNA, the CDR3 is TGTGCCAGCAGCACGCAGGGACTAGCGGGGTTCGAGCAGTACTTC. Translating gives CASSTQGLAGFEQYF.

The J gene is TRBJ2-5, the V gene TRBV4-2; 7 nucleotides match TRBD2. This CDR3 has 14 residues. CDR1 and CDR2 from the germline V gene are LGHNA and YNFKEQ. Germline trimming cut 4 bases from V and 4 bases from J; bases unmatched to any gene: 6. The CDR3, as DNA: TGTGCCAGCAGCCCCAAGCGGGGTAGAGAGACCCAGTACTTC. Its protein product is CASSPKRGRETQYF.

The V call is TRBV19, the J call TRBJ1-5; D remains unclear. Germline CDR1 is LNHDA and CDR2 is SQIVND (reference sequence). The CDR3 loop spans 13 amino acids. Trimming cost V 10 bases and J 5 bases, with 15 bases left between them. The CDR3 sequence: CATTPGSDQPQHF. The CDR3 nucleotides read TGTGCCACCACGCCCGGGAGTGATCAGCCCCAGCATTTT. Complete variable domain (other parts from reference TRBV19 and TRBJ1-5): DGGITQSPKYLFRKEGQNVTLSCEQNLNHDAMYWYRQDPGQGLRLIYYSQIVNDFQKGDIAEGYSVSREKKESFPLTVTSAQKNPTAFYLCATTPGSDQPQHFGDGTRLSIL.

The chain carries TRBV27 and TRBJ1-4; maybe TRBD1 (5 bases). CDR3 length: 15 residues. The germline V and J ends were trimmed by 2 bases and 8 bases, with 15 bases remaining between them. Germline CDR1 reads MNHEY; CDR2 reads SMNVEV (reference sequence). The CDR3 region is CASSLTRAGWEKLFF. In DNA, the CDR3 is TGTGCCAGCAGTTTAACACGAGCAGGGTGGGAAAAACTGTTTTTT. Looking up the rest from reference TRBV27 and TRBJ1-4 gives the full variable domain: EAQVTQNPRYLITVTGKKLTVTCSQNMNHEYMSWYRQDPGLGLRQIYYSMNVEVTDKGDVPEGYKVSRKEKRNFPLILESPSPNQTSLYFCASSLTRAGWEKLFFGSGTQLSVL.

The genes are TRBV6-5 and TRBJ2-2; D is possibly TRBD2 (6 bases). Germline V gene lookup returns CDR1 MNHEY and CDR2 SVGAGI. This CDR3 is 12 amino acids long. The germline V and J ends were trimmed by 7 bases and 6 bases, with 9 bases remaining between them. In DNA, the CDR3 is TGTGCCAGCACTACGGGGGCCGGGGAGCTGTTTTTT. It yields the protein CASTTGAGELFF.